Each of the 19 T cell receptor beta chains below was sequenced from the same sample in a study of CD8+CD57+ T cells in acquired aplastic anemia (dated by TCRdb to 2016 to 2018). TCRdb shows the sequencer as Illumina HiSeq 2000. Genomic DNA served as template for TCR beta VDJ combination and CDR3 sequence profiling. The public reads were reanalyzed by TCRdb: fastp trimming at Q25, MiXCR alignment, in-frame beta chains only. Here each entry gathers all rows of one CDR3 protein and keeps the most common genes and DNA. The sample table shows over 150,000 distinct CDR3 sequences, and under 55% are seen once. The ten most abundant clones make up less than 3% of the sample. Flow cytometry had shown CD8+CD57+ cell expansion in the patients selected for sequencing. The sequenced material came from sorted CD4+, CD8+, or CD8+CD57+ T cells (not recorded which) from PBMCs. The receptors derive from a human donor with aplastic anemia.

This clonotype was observed at least ten times. This rearrangement joins TRBV19 to TRBJ1-4; D is perhaps TRBD1 (6 bases). Germline lookup yields CDR1 LNHDA and CDR2 SQIVND (reference sequence). The CDR3 runs 14 residues. Trimming took off 2 bases at V and 8 bases at J, with 12 bases between the two ends. This CDR3 reads CASSISRGGEKLFF. The CDR3 DNA sequence: TGTGCCAGTAGTATATCCAGGGGTGGCGAAAAACTGTTTTTT.

This rearrangement joins TRBV19 to TRBJ1-3; 9 bases are a match to TRBD1. This CDR3 has 14 residues. V lost 6 bases, J lost 4 bases, and 4 bases stayed unmatched. The V gene's germline CDR1 is LNHDA and CDR2 SQIVND (reference sequence). Here the CDR3 reads CASRPGTGGNTIYF. CDR3 sequence (DNA): TGTGCCAGTAGACCTGGGACAGGGGGAAACACCATATATTTT.

This clonotype qualifies as medium-sized (0.01 to 0.1%). The chain is built from TRBV2 and TRBJ1-1; D is possibly TRBD1 (5 bases). Trimming stripped 3 bases from V and 8 bases from J, with 13 bases between. The germline gives CDR1 SNHLY, CDR2 FYNNEI. This CDR3 spans 13 amino acids. The CDR3 bases are TGTGCCAGCAGTGAGGGCCGCCAGGGAGAAGCTTTCTTT. Translating it yields CASSEGRQGEAFF. Variable domain in full (rest from reference TRBV2 and TRBJ1-1): EPEVTQTPSHQVTQMGQEVILRCVPISNHLYFYWYRQILGQKVEFLVSFYNNEISEKSEIFDDQFSVERPDGSNFTLKIRSTKLEDSAMYFCASSEGRQGEAFFGQGTRLTVV.

This clonotype came up many times. This chain joins TRBV7-3 and TRBJ2-1; 9 nucleotides line up with TRBD1. The V and J ends lost 4 bases and 8 bases, in that order; junction bases with no gene match: 3. Germline V CDR1 and CDR2: SGHTA, FQGTGA. The CDR3 has 13 amino acids. CDR3 in DNA: TGTGCCAGCAGCTCGGACAGGGGACATGAGCAGTTCTTC. Encoded protein: CASSSDRGHEQFF.

V and J are TRBV20-1 and TRBJ2-1; 7 positions match TRBD2. Germline V gene sequence: CDR1 DFQATT, CDR2 SNEGSKA (reference sequence). This CDR3 contains 13 residues. J was trimmed by 3 bases and V by 6 bases; bases with no gene match: 5. This chain's CDR3 is CSAYSGDYNEQFF. CDR3 nucleotide sequence: TGCAGTGCATACAGCGGGGACTACAATGAGCAGTTCTTC.

A remark on this clonotype: A much larger clone lies one base from this, so it may be a read error. This chain uses TRBV6-1 with TRBJ1-1; D is unclear. The germline V gene has CDR1 MNHNS and CDR2 SASEGT. The CDR3 is 15 amino acids. CDR3 sequence (DNA): TGTGCCTGCAGGCCCTCGGTGTTCATGAACACTGAAGCTTTCTTT. Translating it yields CACRPSVFMNTEAFF.

V is TRBV12-3 or TRBV12-4 and J is TRBJ2-7, with D perhaps matching TRBD1 or TRBD2 (5 bases each). V lost 4 bases and J 0 bases, leaving 13 bases between the germline ends. CDR3 length: 15 residues. CDR3 coding DNA: TGTGCCAGCAGTTGGGGCGACGGGAACTCCTACGAGCAGTACTTC. This gives the protein CASSWGDGNSYEQYF.

This clonotype was recorded once. A clone one base away is much larger, so this may be a read error. The chain is built from TRBV15 and TRBJ2-2, with TRBD2 matching over 10 bases. The CDR3 spans 15 residues. The V gene's germline CDR1 is LNHNV and CDR2 YYDKDF (reference sequence). V shed 5 bases and J 6 bases; nucleotides not matched to a gene: 6. Here the CDR3 reads CATSEREGLAGELFF. The CDR3 coding sequence is TGTGCCACCAGCGAGCGGGAGGGCCTAGCCGGGGAGCTGTTTTTT.

The V and J genes are TRBV14 and TRBJ2-7, with D possibly being TRBD2 (6 bases). Trimming took off 4 bases at V and 2 bases at J, with 18 bases between the two ends. This CDR3 is 16 amino acids long. The V gene's germline CDR1 is SGHDN and CDR2 FVKESK. CDR3 sequence: CASSPGLPDGPYEQYF. DNA of the CDR3: TGTGCCAGCAGCCCGGGACTCCCCGACGGCCCCTACGAGCAGTACTTC.

The V gene is TRBV29-1, the J gene TRBJ2-1; 7 bases are shared with TRBD1. The CDR3 has 13 residues. Unmatched junction bases numbered 4, after V lost 6 bases and J lost 2 bases. CDR1 is SQVTM, CDR2 ANQGSEA, per germline. This chain's CDR3 is CSVTGPTYNEQFF. The CDR3 DNA sequence: TGCAGCGTGACAGGGCCCACCTACAATGAGCAGTTCTTC.

The chain is built from TRBV29-1 and TRBJ1-1; D is undetermined. CDR1 and CDR2 from the germline V gene are SQVTM and ANQGSEA. Trimming pared 4 bases from V and 0 bases from J, leaving 12 bases between. The CDR3 consists of 14 residues. The CDR3 is CSVVPAILNTEAFF. Written as DNA, the CDR3 is TGCAGCGTTGTCCCAGCTATACTGAACACTGAAGCTTTCTTT.

Ten or more counts support this clonotype. The chain recombines TRBV19 with TRBJ1-3, with D maybe TRBD1 (6 bases). The CDR3 spans 15 residues. V was cut by 5 bases and J by 0 bases, with 11 bases left in between. Germline CDR1 reads LNHDA; CDR2 reads SQIVND (reference sequence). In nucleotides, the CDR3 is TGTGCCAGTAGTCGACAGGTCCTCTCTGGAAACACCATATATTTT. Its translation: CASSRQVLSGNTIYF.

This sequence joins TRBV20-1 and TRBJ1-5; 7 bases are a match to TRBD1. Per germline, CDR1 DFQATT and CDR2 SNEGSKA (reference sequence). The CDR3 has 11 amino acids. Trimming removed 5 bases from V and 12 bases from J; junction bases left unmatched: 7. The CDR3 loop is CSADRQGLQHF. CDR3 coding DNA: TGCAGTGCTGACAGACAGGGACTCCAGCATTTT.

This chain joins TRBV4-2 and TRBJ2-1; either TRBD1 or TRBD2 may fit D (5 bases each). The ends were cut back, 3 bases at V and 5 bases at J, with 11 bases in the middle. The CDR3 runs to 14 residues. Germline V gene lookup returns CDR1 LGHNA and CDR2 YNFKEQ. In DNA, the CDR3 is TGTGCCAGCAGCCACCACGGGGACGACAATGAGCAGTTCTTC. Protein: CASSHHGDDNEQFF.

This clonotype was observed at least ten times. The chain joins TRBV19 to TRBJ2-1; D is ambiguous. The CDR3 has 12 amino acids. Trimming pared 6 bases from V and 4 bases from J, leaving 7 bases between. Germline V gene lookup returns CDR1 LNHDA and CDR2 SQIVND (reference sequence). The CDR3 sequence is CASSGQYNEQFF. CDR3 DNA: TGTGCCAGTAGCGGGCAGTACAATGAGCAGTTCTTC. The full variable domain, with the rest looked up from reference TRBV19 and TRBJ2-1, is DGGITQSPKYLFRKEGQNVTLSCEQNLNHDAMYWYRQDPGQGLRLIYYSQIVNDFQKGDIAEGYSVSREKKESFPLTVTSAQKNPTAFYLCASSGQYNEQFFGPGTRLTVL.

The V gene is TRBV7-2, the J gene TRBJ2-7; D possibly corresponds to TRBD2 (6 bases). The CDR3 totals 14 residues. Germline V gene lookup returns CDR1 SGHTA and CDR2 FQGNSA. V lost 5 bases to trimming and J lost 2 bases, with 13 bases between them. Written as DNA, the CDR3 is TGTGCCAGCAGCCAAAGCGGGCCACCCTACGAGCAGTACTTC. It yields the protein CASSQSGPPYEQYF. The full variable domain, in which reference TRBV7-2 and TRBJ2-7 provide the parts outside the CDR3, is GAGVSQSPSNKVTEKGKDVELRCDPISGHTALYWYRQSLGQGLEFLIYFQGNSAPDKSGLPSDRFSAERTGGSVSTLTIQRTQQEDSAVYLCASSQSGPPYEQYFGPGTRLTVT.

The V and J genes are TRBV7-3 and TRBJ2-2; D is unclear. The CDR3 has 11 amino acids. With 3 bases removed from V and 7 bases from J, the gap between germline ends came to 3 bases. Germline assignment: CDR1 SGHTA and CDR2 FQGTGA. DNA for the CDR3: TGTGCCAGCAGCTTCGGCGGGGAGCTGTTTTTT. Its protein product is CASSFGGELFF.

The chain couples TRBV2 to TRBJ1-1; tentatively, D is TRBD1 (6 bases). CDR1 and CDR2 (germline): SNHLY, FYNNEI. V was cut by 3 bases and J by 5 bases, with 13 bases left in between. CDR3 length: 14 residues. CDR3 nucleotide sequence: TGTGCCAGCAGTGACCAGGGGCGAGGGACTGAAGCTTTCTTT. As protein: CASSDQGRGTEAFF.

This clonotype came up a few times. A much larger clone sits a single nucleotide away, making a read error possible. The V gene is TRBV4-3, the J gene TRBJ2-5; unclear D gene. V lost 1 base and J lost 8, with 14 bases in between. This CDR3 is 14 amino acids long. CDR1 and CDR2 from the germline V gene are LGHNA and YSLEER. The CDR3 DNA follows: TGCGCCAGCAGCCAAGGGAGCGAAAGGACCACCCAGTACTTC. It is translated as CASSQGSERTTQYF.